This T cell receptor (beta chain) was observed in a study of cytomegalovirus exposure and HLA in healthy donors. Broader study findings: In a later analysis, across HLA loci, associated TCR counts were highest for DRB1, lowest for HLA-C.

The length of the CDR3 is 13 residues. V was pared by 10 bases and J by 8 bases, with 15 bases between. CDR1 is SNHLY, CDR2 FYNNEI, per germline. PCR employed 60 Vbeta and 13 Jbeta primers. Method: immunoSEQ multiplex PCR; TCRdb's copy keeps in-frame clones and lacks some. The sample lists 100,000 to 150,000 clones; 74% were seen once. Regarding this clone: What it binds is not known.

The V and J genes are TRBV2 and TRBJ1-6; a weak D match, TRBD1 (6 bases). The receptor comes from a man aged 35 to 55 in good health and CMV-seropositive. The sample was PBMCs. CDR3 amino acids: CAIKNREDSPLHF. In nucleotides, the CDR3 is TGTGCCATCAAAAACAGGGAAGATTCACCCCTCCACTTT.